This T cell receptor beta chain derives from a study of esophageal squamous cell carcinoma under preoperative chemotherapy. The time point was: after preoperative PTX-NDP chemotherapy. A single record per CDR3 protein comes from TCRdb applying MiXCR to the PCR reads. The table includes roughly 9,000 distinct CDR3 sequences, around half detected once. This clonotype was recorded many times. Looked up from germline, CDR1 is GTSNPN and CDR2 is SVGIG (reference sequence). The CDR3 spans 13 residues. Trimming removed 6 bases at V and 8 bases at J, with 17 bases between. V is TRBV30 and J is TRBJ2-1; D is perhaps TRBD2 (5 bases). The specimen was collected from a patient given preoperative chemotherapy. The sequence was obtained from a human donor with esophageal squamous cell carcinoma. The donor label of this sample is uncertain. The CDR3 coding sequence is TGTGCCTGCATAAAGACGGTCGGGGATGAGCAGTTCTTC. This translates into CACIKTVGDEQFF.